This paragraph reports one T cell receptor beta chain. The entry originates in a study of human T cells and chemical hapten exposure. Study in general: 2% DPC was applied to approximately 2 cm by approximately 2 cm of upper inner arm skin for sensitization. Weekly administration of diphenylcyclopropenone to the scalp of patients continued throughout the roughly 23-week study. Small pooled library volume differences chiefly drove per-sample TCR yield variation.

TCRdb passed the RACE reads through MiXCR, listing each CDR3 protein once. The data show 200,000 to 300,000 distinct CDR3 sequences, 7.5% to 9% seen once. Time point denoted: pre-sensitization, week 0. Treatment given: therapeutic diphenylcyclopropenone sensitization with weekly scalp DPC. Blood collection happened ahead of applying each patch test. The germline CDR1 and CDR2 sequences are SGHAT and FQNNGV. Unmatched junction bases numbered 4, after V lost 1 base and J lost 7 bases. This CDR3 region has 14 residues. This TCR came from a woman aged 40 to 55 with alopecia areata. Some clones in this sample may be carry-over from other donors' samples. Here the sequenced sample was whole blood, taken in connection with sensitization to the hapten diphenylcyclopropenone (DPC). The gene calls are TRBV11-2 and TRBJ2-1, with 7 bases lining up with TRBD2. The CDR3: CASSLVTGGNEQFF. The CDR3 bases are TGTGCCAGCAGCTTAGTGACGGGGGGAAATGAGCAGTTCTTC.